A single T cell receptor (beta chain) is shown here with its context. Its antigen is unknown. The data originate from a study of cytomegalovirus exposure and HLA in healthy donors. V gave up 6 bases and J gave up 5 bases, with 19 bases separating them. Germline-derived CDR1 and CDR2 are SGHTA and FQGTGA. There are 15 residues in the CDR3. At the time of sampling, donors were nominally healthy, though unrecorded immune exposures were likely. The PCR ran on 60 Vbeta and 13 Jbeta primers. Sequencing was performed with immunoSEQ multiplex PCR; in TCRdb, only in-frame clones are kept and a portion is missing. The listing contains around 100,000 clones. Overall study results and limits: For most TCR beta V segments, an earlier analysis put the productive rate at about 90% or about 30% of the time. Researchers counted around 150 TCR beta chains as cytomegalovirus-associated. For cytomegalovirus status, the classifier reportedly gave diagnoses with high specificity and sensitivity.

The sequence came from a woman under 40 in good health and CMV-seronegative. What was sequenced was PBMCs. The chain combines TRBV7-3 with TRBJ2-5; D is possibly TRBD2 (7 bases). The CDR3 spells CASSTLGGPGETQYF. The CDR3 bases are TGTGCCAGCAGTACGCTCGGGGGGCCAGGGGAGACCCAGTACTTC.